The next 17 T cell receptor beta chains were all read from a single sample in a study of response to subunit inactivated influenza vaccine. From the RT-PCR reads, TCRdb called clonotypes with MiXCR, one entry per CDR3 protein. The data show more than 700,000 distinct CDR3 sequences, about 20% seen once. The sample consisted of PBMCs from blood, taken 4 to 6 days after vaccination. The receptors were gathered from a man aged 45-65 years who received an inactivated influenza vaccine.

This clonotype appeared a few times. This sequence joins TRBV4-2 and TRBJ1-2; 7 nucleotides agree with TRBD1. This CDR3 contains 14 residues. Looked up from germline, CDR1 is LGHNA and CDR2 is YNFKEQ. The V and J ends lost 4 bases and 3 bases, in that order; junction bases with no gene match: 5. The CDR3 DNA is TGTGCCAGCAGCCCTCGAGGGGGCGACTATGGCTACACCTTC. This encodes CASSPRGGDYGYTF.

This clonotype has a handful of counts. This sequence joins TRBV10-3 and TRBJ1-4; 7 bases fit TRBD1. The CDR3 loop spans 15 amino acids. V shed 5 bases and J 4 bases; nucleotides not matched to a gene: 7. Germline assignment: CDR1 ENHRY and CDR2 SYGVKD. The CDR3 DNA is TGTGCCATCAGTTCCTCCGGGACAGTTAATGAAAAACTGTTTTTT. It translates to CAISSSGTVNEKLFF.

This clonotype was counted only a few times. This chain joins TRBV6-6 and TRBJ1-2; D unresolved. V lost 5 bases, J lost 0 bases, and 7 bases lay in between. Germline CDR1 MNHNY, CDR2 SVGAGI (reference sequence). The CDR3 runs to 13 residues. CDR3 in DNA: TGTGCCAGCAGTCGCCAGCCTAACTATGGCTACACCTTC. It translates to CASSRQPNYGYTF.

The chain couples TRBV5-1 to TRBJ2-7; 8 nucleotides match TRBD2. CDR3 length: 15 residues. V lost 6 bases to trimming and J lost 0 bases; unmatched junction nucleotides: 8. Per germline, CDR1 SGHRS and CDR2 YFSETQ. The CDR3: CASTYGAGASYEQYF. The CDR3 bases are TGCGCCAGCACCTATGGAGCGGGAGCCTCCTACGAGCAGTACTTC. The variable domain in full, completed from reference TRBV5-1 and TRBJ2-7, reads KAGVTQTPRYLIKTRGQQVTLSCSPISGHRSVSWYQQTPGQGLQFLFEYFSETQRNKGNFPGRFSGRQFSNSRSEMNVSTLELGDSALYLCASTYGAGASYEQYFGPGTRLTVT.

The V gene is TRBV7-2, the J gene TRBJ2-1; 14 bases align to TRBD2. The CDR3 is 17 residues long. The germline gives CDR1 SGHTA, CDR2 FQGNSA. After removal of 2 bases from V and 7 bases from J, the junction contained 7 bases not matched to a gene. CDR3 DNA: TGTGCCAGCAGCTTAATGGGACTAGCGGGAGTAGGAAATGAGCAGTTCTTC. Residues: CASSLMGLAGVGNEQFF.

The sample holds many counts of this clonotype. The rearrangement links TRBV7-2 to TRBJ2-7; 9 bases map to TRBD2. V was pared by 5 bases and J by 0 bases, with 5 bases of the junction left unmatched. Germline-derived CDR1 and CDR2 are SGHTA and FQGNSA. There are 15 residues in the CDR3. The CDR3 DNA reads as TGTGCCAGCAGCCCAGGACTAGCGCACTCCTACGAGCAGTACTTC. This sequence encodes CASSPGLAHSYEQYF.

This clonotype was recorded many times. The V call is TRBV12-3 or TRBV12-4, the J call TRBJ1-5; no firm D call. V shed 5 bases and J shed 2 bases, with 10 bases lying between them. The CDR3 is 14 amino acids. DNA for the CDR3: TGTGCCAGCAGTCCTTTCGGCGGCAATCAGCCCCAGCATTTT. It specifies CASSPFGGNQPQHF.

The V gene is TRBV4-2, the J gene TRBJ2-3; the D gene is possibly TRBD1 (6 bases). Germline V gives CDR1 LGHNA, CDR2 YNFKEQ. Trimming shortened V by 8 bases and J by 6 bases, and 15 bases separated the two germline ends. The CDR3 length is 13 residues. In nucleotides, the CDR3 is TGTGCCAGCGGGGGCGGCGGGCGGGATACGCAGTATTTT. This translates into CASGGGGRDTQYF.

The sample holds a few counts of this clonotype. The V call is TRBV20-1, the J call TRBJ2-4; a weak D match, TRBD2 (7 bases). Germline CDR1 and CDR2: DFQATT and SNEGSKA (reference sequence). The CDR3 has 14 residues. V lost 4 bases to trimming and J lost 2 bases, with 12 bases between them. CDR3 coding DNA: TGCAGTGCTACGGGGGGCGGAACCAAAAACATTCAGTACTTC. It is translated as CSATGGGTKNIQYF.

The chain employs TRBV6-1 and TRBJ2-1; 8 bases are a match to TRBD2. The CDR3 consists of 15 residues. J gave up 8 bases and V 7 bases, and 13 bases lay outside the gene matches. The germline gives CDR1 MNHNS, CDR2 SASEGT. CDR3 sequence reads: CASKPAGASRDEQFF. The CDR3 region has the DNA TGTGCCAGCAAACCAGCGGGAGCGAGCCGAGATGAGCAGTTCTTC.

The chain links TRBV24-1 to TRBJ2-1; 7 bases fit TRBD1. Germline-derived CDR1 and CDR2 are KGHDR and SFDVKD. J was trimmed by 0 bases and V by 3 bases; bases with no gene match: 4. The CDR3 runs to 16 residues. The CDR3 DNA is TGTGCCACCAGTGATCCTGACAGGGTCTCCTACAATGAGCAGTTCTTC. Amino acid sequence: CATSDPDRVSYNEQFF.

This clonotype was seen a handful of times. The CDR3 sequence: CASSHVAGSSYEQYF. For the CDR3, the DNA is TGTGCCAGCAGCCACGTAGCGGGGAGCTCCTACGAGCAGTACTTC. This sequence joins TRBV4-2 and TRBJ2-7; TRBD2 agrees at 8 bases. This CDR3 is built from 15 residues. Trimming cost V 3 bases and J 0 bases; bases outside gene matches: 4. Germline V gene sequence: CDR1 LGHNA, CDR2 YNFKEQ.

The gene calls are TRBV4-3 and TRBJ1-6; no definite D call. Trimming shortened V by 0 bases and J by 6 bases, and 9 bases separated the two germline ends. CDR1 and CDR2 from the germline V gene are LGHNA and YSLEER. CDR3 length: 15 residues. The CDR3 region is CASSQDRGSNSPLHF. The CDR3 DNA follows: TGCGCCAGCAGCCAAGATCGAGGGAGTAATTCACCCCTCCACTTT.

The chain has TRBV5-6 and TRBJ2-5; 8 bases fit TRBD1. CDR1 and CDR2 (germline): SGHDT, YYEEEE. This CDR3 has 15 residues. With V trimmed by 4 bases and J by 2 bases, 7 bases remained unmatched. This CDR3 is CASSRGRGLQETQYF. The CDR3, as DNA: TGTGCCAGCAGCAGAGGCAGGGGGCTACAAGAGACCCAGTACTTC.

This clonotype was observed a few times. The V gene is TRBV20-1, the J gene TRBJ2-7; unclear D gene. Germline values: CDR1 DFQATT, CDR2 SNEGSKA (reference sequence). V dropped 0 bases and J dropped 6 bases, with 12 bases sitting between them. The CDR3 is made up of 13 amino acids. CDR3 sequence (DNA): TGCAGTGCTAGAGATTCCCGATCCGGCGAGCAGTACTTC. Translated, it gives CSARDSRSGEQYF.

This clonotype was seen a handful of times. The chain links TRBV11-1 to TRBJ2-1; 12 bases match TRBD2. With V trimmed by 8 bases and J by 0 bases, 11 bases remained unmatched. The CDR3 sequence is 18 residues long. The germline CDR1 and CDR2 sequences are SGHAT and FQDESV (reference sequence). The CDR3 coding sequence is TGTGCCAGCTCAGGAGGACTAGCGGGGATCAGCTCCTACAATGAGCAGTTCTTC. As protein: CASSGGLAGISSYNEQFF.

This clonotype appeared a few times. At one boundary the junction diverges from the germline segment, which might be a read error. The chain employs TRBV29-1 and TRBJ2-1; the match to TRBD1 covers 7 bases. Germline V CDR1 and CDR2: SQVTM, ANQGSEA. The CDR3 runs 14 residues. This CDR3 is CSVKDPGQFNEQFF. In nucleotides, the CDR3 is TGCAGCGTTAAAGACCCGGGACAGTTCAATGAGCAGTTCTTC.